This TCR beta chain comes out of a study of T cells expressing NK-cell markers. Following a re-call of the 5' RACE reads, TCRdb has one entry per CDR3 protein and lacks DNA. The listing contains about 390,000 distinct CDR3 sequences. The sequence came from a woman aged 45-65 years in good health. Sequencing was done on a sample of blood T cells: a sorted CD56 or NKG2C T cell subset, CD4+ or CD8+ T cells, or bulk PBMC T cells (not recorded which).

This chain's CDR3 is CATKIRGAWSDTQYF. The chain has TRBV27 and TRBJ2-3; TCRdb calls TRBD1, which cannot be checked without DNA. The length of the CDR3 is 15 residues. Germline values: CDR1 MNHEY, CDR2 SMNVEV (reference sequence).